This TCR beta chain appears in the sequencing data of a study of CD8 T cells in ankylosing spondylitis. In TCRdb, the 5' RACE reads were re-called with MiXCR into one record per CDR3 protein. The sample includes about 42,000 distinct CDR3 sequences, less than 3.5% of them seen just once. This clonotype was observed at least ten times. This TCR derives from a male donor with ankylosing spondylitis or in good health (not recorded which). Sequenced input: blood, either unsorted or a sorted T cell fraction (not recorded which).

The CDR3 nucleotides are TGTGCCAGCAGCGTGGAAGGACATCTGGGAAGTGGAGGCTACACCTTC. Amino acids: CASSVEGHLGSGGYTF. V usage is TRBV9 and J usage is TRBJ1-2; D possibly corresponds to TRBD1 (5 bases). The CDR3 loop spans 16 amino acids. Germline CDR1 reads SGDLS; CDR2 reads YYNGEE. The V gene lost 2 bases and the J gene lost 8 bases, with 22 bases spanning the gap.